This T cell receptor (beta chain) emerged from a study of T cells in Graves' hyperthyroidism and ophthalmopathy. General observations from the study: Among clonotypes expanded in thyroid above 0.001, most were also found in blood.

Researchers amplified the TCR beta CDR3 regions from RNA transcripts. During a first-round RT-PCR of the TCR CDR3, the HTBI primer set was used. TCRdb re-analysed the multiplex PCR reads in MiXCR, keeping a single row per CDR3 protein. This sample has roughly 600,000 distinct CDR3 sequences; roughly 15% occur once, and the top ten carry under 15%. Germline-derived CDR1 and CDR2 are MNHEY and SVGAGI. Trimming removed 2 bases at V and 0 bases at J, with 13 bases between. The CDR3 is 16 residues long. This clonotype has only a few counts. Its antigen is unknown. In making diagnoses, clinical symptoms, serum thyroxine and TRAb, thyroid ultrasound and orbital computed tomography were all used. This sample holds PBMCs from approximately 9 ml fresh peripheral blood.

What was sequenced was blood. This clonotype was obtained from a woman in her fifties or sixties with Graves' ophthalmopathy. The chain links TRBV6-5 to TRBJ1-1, with a tentative D call TRBD1 (5 bases). The CDR3 here is CASSYNGGGLNTEAFF. The CDR3 nucleotides read TGTGCCAGCAGTTACAATGGGGGGGGTTTGAACACTGAAGCTTTCTTT.